The rows below give T cell receptor beta chains drawn from one sample of a study of shared clonotypes between healthy human individuals. The data were produced by immunoSEQ multiplex PCR, yet TCRdb's version contains in-frame clones alone and is incomplete. The repertoire consists of under 1,100,000 clones, with around 76% occurring once and the leading ten covering approximately 1.5%. The sample consisted of memory CD4+ T cells sorted from blood. The receptors were gathered from a man aged 18 to 30 in good health. CDR3s include the opening cysteine and the closing phenylalanine or tryptophan. Each record gives: D gene, CDR3 length, clone size, V gene, J gene, CDR3 DNA, CDR3 protein. A D gene is named only where the DNA matches it firmly. Expanded clones are given a class, and other clones once, few, many or no size at all.

d_gene: TRBD1; len: 15; abundance: NA; v_gene: TRBV6-6; j_gene: TRBJ2-7; CDR3nt: TGTGCCAGCAGTGATCGGGACAGGGGACCCTACGAGCAGTACTTC; CDR3aa: CASSDRDRGPYEQYF
d_gene: NA; len: 14; abundance: NA; v_gene: TRBV6-1; j_gene: TRBJ1-1; CDR3nt: TGTGCCAGCAAGACAACAGGAGGGAGTTTCGAAGCTTTCTTT; CDR3aa: CASKTTGGSFEAFF
d_gene: NA; len: 13; abundance: NA; v_gene: TRBV10-3; j_gene: TRBJ1-4; CDR3nt: TGTGCCACGTCTTTTCCCGGAGGGGAAAAACTGTTTTTT; CDR3aa: CATSFPGGEKLFF
d_gene: NA; len: 17; abundance: NA; v_gene: TRBV18; j_gene: TRBJ2-7; CDR3nt: TGTGCCAGCTCACCAACTGTGACGGCCATCAATACCTACGAGCAGTACTTC; CDR3aa: CASSPTVTAINTYEQYF
d_gene: NA; len: 15; abundance: NA; v_gene: TRBV5-5; j_gene: TRBJ1-5; CDR3nt: TGTGCCAGCAGCTGGGGACCGCAGTCCAATCAGCCCCAGCATTTT; CDR3aa: CASSWGPQSNQPQHF
d_gene: NA; len: 13; abundance: NA; v_gene: TRBV2; j_gene: TRBJ2-7; CDR3nt: TGTGCCAGCAGTGATGGAGGGCAATACGAGCAGTACTTC; CDR3aa: CASSDGGQYEQYF
d_gene: TRBD1; len: 14; abundance: NA; v_gene: TRBV5-1; j_gene: TRBJ1-2; CDR3nt: TGCGCCAGCAGCGCGGACAGGGTCGAGTATGGCTACACCTTC; CDR3aa: CASSADRVEYGYTF
d_gene: NA; len: 14; abundance: NA; v_gene: TRBV7-2; j_gene: TRBJ1-3; CDR3nt: TGTGCCAGCAGCTTCAGGGCCTCTGGAAACACCATATATTTT; CDR3aa: CASSFRASGNTIYF
d_gene: TRBD2; len: 15; abundance: NA; v_gene: TRBV5-5; j_gene: TRBJ2-7; CDR3nt: TGTGCCAGCAGCTACCTAGCGGCGGCTTCCTACGAGCAGTACTTC; CDR3aa: CASSYLAAASYEQYF
d_gene: TRBD1; len: 15; abundance: NA; v_gene: TRBV28; j_gene: TRBJ1-4; CDR3nt: TGTGCCAGCAGTTCGCGGGGACAGTCGGATGAAAAACTGTTTTTT; CDR3aa: CASSSRGQSDEKLFF
d_gene: NA; len: 13; abundance: NA; v_gene: TRBV11-2; j_gene: TRBJ1-1; CDR3nt: TGTGCCAGCAGCTTAGATCGGGGCAGGGAAGCTTTCTTT; CDR3aa: CASSLDRGREAFF
d_gene: NA; len: 12; abundance: NA; v_gene: TRBV11-2; j_gene: TRBJ2-1; CDR3nt: TGTGCCAGCAGCTTAGGAGTCGGTGAGCAGTTCTTC; CDR3aa: CASSLGVGEQFF
d_gene: TRBD1; len: 13; abundance: once; v_gene: TRBV28; j_gene: TRBJ1-1; CDR3nt: TGTGCCAGCTGGGGAGACAGGGCACAGGAAGCTTTCTTT; CDR3aa: CASWGDRAQEAFF
d_gene: TRBD2; len: 15; abundance: NA; v_gene: TRBV5-6; j_gene: TRBJ2-1; CDR3nt: TGTGCCAGCAGCTTGTTCGCGGGAGCGAACAATGAGCAGTTCTTC; CDR3aa: CASSLFAGANNEQFF
d_gene: NA; len: 13; abundance: NA; v_gene: TRBV29-1; j_gene: TRBJ2-1; CDR3nt: TGCAGCGTTGGTATAGGCAGGAACAATGAGCAGTTCTTC; CDR3aa: CSVGIGRNNEQFF
d_gene: NA; len: 16; abundance: NA; v_gene: TRBV28; j_gene: TRBJ2-1; CDR3nt: TGTGCCAGCAGTATCATAGCGCTCCAGACGTCCAATGAGCAGTTCTTC; CDR3aa: CASSIIALQTSNEQFF
d_gene: TRBD1; len: 18; abundance: NA; v_gene: TRBV10-3; j_gene: TRBJ2-7; CDR3nt: TGTGCCATCAGTGAGTCGGGGACAGGGAATCCCCTGTCCTACGAGCAGTACTTC; CDR3aa: CAISESGTGNPLSYEQYF
d_gene: NA; len: 14; abundance: NA; v_gene: TRBV7-9; j_gene: TRBJ1-2; CDR3nt: TGTGCCAGCAGCCCATTCGAGGGGAGGTATGGCTACACCTTC; CDR3aa: CASSPFEGRYGYTF
d_gene: TRBD1; len: 15; abundance: NA; v_gene: TRBV18; j_gene: TRBJ2-5; CDR3nt: TGTGCCAGCTCACCAAACACGGACAGGAGGGAGACCCAGTACTTC; CDR3aa: CASSPNTDRRETQYF
d_gene: TRBD2; len: 15; abundance: NA; v_gene: TRBV6-5; j_gene: TRBJ2-2; CDR3nt: TGTGCCAGCAGCTGGACTAGCGTTAACACCGGGGAGCTGTTTTTT; CDR3aa: CASSWTSVNTGELFF
d_gene: NA; len: 15; abundance: NA; v_gene: TRBV7-9; j_gene: TRBJ2-3; CDR3nt: TGTGCCAGCAGCTTAATGGGGGAGCCCACAGATACGCAGTATTTT; CDR3aa: CASSLMGEPTDTQYF
d_gene: NA; len: 13; abundance: few; v_gene: TRBV2; j_gene: TRBJ2-3; CDR3nt: TGTGCCAGCAGTGAGGAGCGGGCAGATACGCAGTATTTT; CDR3aa: CASSEERADTQYF
d_gene: NA; len: 16; abundance: many; v_gene: TRBV19; j_gene: TRBJ1-2; CDR3nt: TGTGCCAGTAGCGCCCAGAACAGACTTGCTAACTATGGCTACACCTTC; CDR3aa: CASSAQNRLANYGYTF